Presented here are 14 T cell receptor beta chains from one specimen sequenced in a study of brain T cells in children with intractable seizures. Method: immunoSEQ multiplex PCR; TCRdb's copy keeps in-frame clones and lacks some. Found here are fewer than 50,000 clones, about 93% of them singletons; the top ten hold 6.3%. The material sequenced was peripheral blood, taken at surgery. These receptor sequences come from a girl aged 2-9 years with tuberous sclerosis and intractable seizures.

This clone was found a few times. As DNA, the CDR3 is TGTGCCACCAGTGATTTCCCAGGTTATGGCTACACCTTC. It encodes CATSDFPGYGYTF. The rearrangement joins TRBV24-1 to TRBJ1-2, with D unresolved. V shed 1 base and J shed 5 bases, with 7 bases lying between them. The CDR3 covers 13 residues. Germline-derived CDR1 and CDR2 are KGHDR and SFDVKD.

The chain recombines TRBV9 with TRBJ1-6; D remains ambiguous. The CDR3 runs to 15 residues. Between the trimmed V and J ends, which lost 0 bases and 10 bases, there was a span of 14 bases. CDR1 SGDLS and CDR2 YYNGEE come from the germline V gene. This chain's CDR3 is CASSVEVQRNSPLHF. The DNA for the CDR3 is TGTGCCAGCAGCGTAGAAGTACAGAGGAACTCACCCCTCCACTTT. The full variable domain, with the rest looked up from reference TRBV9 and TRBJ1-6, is DSGVTQTPKHLITATGQRVTLRCSPRSGDLSVYWYQQSLDQGLQFLIQYYNGEERAKGNILERFSAQQFPDLHSELNLSSLELGDSALYFCASSVEVQRNSPLHFGNGTRLTVT.

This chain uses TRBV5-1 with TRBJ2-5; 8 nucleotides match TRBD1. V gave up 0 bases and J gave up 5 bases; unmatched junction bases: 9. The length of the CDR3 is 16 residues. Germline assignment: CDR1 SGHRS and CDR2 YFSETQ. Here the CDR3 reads CASSLVGQGQVETQYF. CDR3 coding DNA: TGCGCCAGCAGCTTGGTAGGACAGGGTCAAGTGGAGACCCAGTACTTC.

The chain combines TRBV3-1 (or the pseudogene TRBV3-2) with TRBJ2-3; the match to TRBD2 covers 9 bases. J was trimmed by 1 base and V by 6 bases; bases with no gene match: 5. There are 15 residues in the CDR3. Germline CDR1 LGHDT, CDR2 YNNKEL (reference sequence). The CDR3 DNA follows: TGTGCCAGCAGAAGCTCTAGCGGGGGCACAGATACGCAGTATTTT. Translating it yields CASRSSSGGTDTQYF.

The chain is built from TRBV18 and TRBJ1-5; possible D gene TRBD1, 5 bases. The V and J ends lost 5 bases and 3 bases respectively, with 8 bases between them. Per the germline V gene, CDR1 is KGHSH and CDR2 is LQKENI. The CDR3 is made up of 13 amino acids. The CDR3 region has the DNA TGTGCCAGCTCAGTGGGGGACAATCAGCCCCAGCATTTT. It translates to CASSVGDNQPQHF.

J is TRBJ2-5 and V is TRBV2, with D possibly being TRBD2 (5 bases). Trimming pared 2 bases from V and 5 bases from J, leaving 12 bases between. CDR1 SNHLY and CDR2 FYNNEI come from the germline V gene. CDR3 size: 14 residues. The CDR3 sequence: CASSETGFGETQYF. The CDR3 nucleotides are TGTGCCAGCAGTGAAACGGGATTTGGGGAGACCCAGTACTTC.

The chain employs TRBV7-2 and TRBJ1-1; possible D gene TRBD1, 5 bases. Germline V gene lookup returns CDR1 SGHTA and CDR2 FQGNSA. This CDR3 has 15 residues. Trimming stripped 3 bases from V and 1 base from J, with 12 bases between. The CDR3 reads CASSFYQGPNTEAFF. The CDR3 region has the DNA TGTGCCAGCAGCTTTTATCAGGGCCCGAACACTGAAGCTTTCTTT.

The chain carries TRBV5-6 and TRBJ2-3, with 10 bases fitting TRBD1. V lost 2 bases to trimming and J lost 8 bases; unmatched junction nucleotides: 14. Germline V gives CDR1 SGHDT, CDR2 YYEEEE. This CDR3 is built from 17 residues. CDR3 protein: CASSFSVGQGLVGTQYF. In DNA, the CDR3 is TGTGCCAGCAGCTTTAGTGTGGGACAGGGGCTGGTAGGTACGCAGTATTTT.

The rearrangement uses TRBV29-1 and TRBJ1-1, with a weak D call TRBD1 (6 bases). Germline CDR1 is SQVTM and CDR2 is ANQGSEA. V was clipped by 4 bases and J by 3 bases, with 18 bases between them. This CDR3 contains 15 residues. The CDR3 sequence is CSVVLPGALHTEAFF. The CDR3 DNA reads TGCAGCGTTGTTCTCCCGGGGGCGTTACACACTGAAGCTTTCTTT. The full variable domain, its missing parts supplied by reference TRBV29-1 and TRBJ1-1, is SAVISQKPSRDICQRGTSLTIQCQVDSQVTMMFWYRQQPGQSLTLIATANQGSEATYESGFVIDKFPISRPNLTFSTLTVSNMSPEDSSIYLCSVVLPGALHTEAFFGQGTRLTVV.

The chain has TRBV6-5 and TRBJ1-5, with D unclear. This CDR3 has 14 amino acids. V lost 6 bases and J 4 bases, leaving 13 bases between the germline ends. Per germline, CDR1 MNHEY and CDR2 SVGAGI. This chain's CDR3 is CASSSSQRNQPQHF. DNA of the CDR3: TGTGCCAGCAGCTCGAGTCAGCGGAATCAGCCCCAGCATTTT.

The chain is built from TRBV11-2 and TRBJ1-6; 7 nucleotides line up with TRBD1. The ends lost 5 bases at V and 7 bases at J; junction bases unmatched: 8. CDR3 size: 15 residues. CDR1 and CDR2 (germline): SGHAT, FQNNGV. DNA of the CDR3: TGTGCCAGCAGCCCCCAGACAGGGTTGAATTCACCCCTCCACTTT. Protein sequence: CASSPQTGLNSPLHF.

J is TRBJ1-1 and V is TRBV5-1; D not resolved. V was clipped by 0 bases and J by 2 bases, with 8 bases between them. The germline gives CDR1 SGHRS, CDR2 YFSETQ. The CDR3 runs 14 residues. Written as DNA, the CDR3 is TGCGCCAGCAGCTTGGAGTGGATTAACACTGAAGCTTTCTTT. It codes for CASSLEWINTEAFF.

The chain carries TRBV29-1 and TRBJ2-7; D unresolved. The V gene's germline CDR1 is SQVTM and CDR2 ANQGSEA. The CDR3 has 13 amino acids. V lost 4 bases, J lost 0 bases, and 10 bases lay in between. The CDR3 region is CSVVRPPSYEQYF. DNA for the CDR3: TGCAGCGTTGTCCGTCCCCCCTCCTACGAGCAGTACTTC.

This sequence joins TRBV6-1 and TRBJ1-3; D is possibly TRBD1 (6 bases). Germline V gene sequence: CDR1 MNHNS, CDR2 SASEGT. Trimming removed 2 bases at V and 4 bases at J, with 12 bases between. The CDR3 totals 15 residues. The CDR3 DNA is TGTGCCAGCAGTGAATACAGGGTCGGCGGAAACACCATATATTTT. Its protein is CASSEYRVGGNTIYF.